Following are 10 T cell receptor beta chains from one sample sequenced in a study of T cell responses to AZD1222 COVID-19 vaccine. This table comes from immunoSEQ multiplex PCR, and its TCRdb copy is limited to in-frame clones, with some not included. The table records about 27,000 clones, roughly 90% of them present only once. The sequencing used peripheral blood, collected 28 days after the second AZD1222 dose. These receptors all come from an adult who received the AZD1222 COVID-19 vaccine.

The rearrangement uses TRBV19 and TRBJ1-4, with D possibly TRBD1 on 5 matching bases. Germline CDR1 is LNHDA and CDR2 is SQIVND (reference sequence). The CDR3 loop spans 13 amino acids. V was shortened by 5 bases and J by 7 bases, with 11 bases between the two germline ends. Here the CDR3 reads CASSQGWGEKLFF. In DNA form, the CDR3 reads TGTGCCAGTAGTCAGGGATGGGGTGAAAAACTGTTTTTT.

CDR3 nucleotide sequence: TGTGCCAGCAGCTCGGGGAGGAACACTGAAGCTTTCTTT. Its translation: CASSSGRNTEAFF. The V gene is TRBV7-8, the J gene TRBJ1-1; D call uncertain. The CDR3 spans 13 residues. Trimming took 4 bases from V and 1 from J, leaving 7 bases between them. Germline values: CDR1 SGHVS, CDR2 FQNEAQ.

The chain employs TRBV18 and TRBJ2-2; a possible D gene is TRBD2 (6 bases). CDR3 length: 14 residues. The germline V and J ends were trimmed by 3 bases and 5 bases, with 10 bases remaining between them. Germline lookup yields CDR1 KGHSH and CDR2 LQKENI. In DNA form, the CDR3 reads TGTGCCAGCTCACCCTCGGCGGGGACCGGGGAGCTGTTTTTT. Translating gives CASSPSAGTGELFF. Combining the CDR3 with reference TRBV18 and TRBJ2-2 gives the whole variable domain NAGVMQNPRHLVRRRGQEARLRCSPMKGHSHVYWYRQLPEEGLKFMVYLQKENIIDESGMPKERFSAEFPKEGPSILRIQQVVRGDSAAYFCASSPSAGTGELFFGEGSRLTVL.

V and J are TRBV15 and TRBJ2-7; D not certain. Deletions cut 8 bases from V and 2 bases from J, with 10 bases between. The CDR3 length is 12 residues. Looked up from germline, CDR1 is LNHNV and CDR2 is YYDKDF (reference sequence). CDR3 in DNA: TGTGCCACCGGACGGATGGCCTACGAGCAGTACTTC. Translating it yields CATGRMAYEQYF.

V is TRBV18 and J is TRBJ1-3, with D uncertain. V shed 3 bases and J shed 0 bases, with 12 bases lying between them. This CDR3 contains 16 residues. Per the germline V gene, CDR1 is KGHSH and CDR2 is LQKENI. The CDR3: CASSPLDASSGNTIYF. In DNA, the CDR3 is TGTGCCAGCTCACCGCTGGACGCATCCTCTGGAAACACCATATATTTT.

CDR3 bases: TGCGCCAGCAGCCAGACCGGGACAGAGTATCAGCCCCAGCATTTT. The encoded protein is CASSQTGTEYQPQHF. The chain joins TRBV4-1 to TRBJ1-5; TRBD1 agrees at 7 bases. Germline V gives CDR1 MGHRA, CDR2 YSYEKL. The ends lost 3 bases at V and 5 bases at J; junction bases unmatched: 7. The CDR3 loop spans 15 amino acids.

The chain has TRBV7-2 and TRBJ1-5, with 8 bases fitting TRBD1. Germline V gives CDR1 SGHTA, CDR2 FQGNSA. The CDR3 is 16 residues long. V was pared by 1 base and J by 6 bases, with 8 bases of the junction left unmatched. Here the CDR3 DNA reads TGTGCCAGCAGCTTAGTGGGGCAGGGGGCGGGTCAGCCCCAGCATTTT. Its translation is CASSLVGQGAGQPQHF.

V gene TRBV11-3 combines with J gene TRBJ2-7; D is possibly TRBD2 (5 bases). V shed 5 bases and J shed 7 bases, with 12 bases lying between them. The CDR3 is 12 amino acids. Per the germline V gene, CDR1 is SGHNT and CDR2 is YENEEA. CDR3 in DNA: TGTGCCAGCAGCCCCCCATCGGGGGAGCAGTACTTC. Translating it yields CASSPPSGEQYF.

The chain recombines TRBV7-8 with TRBJ2-3, with 8 bases aligning to TRBD1. After removal of 4 bases from V and 2 bases from J, the junction contained 2 bases not matched to a gene. Germline loops: CDR1 SGHVS, CDR2 FQNEAQ. The CDR3 covers 14 residues. The CDR3 protein is CASSWTGPTDTQYF. DNA of the CDR3: TGTGCCAGCAGCTGGACAGGGCCCACAGATACGCAGTATTTT.

This chain connects TRBV2 to TRBJ1-1, with a weak D call TRBD1 (5 bases). Germline CDR1 is SNHLY and CDR2 is FYNNEI. Trimming removed 11 bases from V and 1 base from J, with 8 bases in between. The CDR3 consists of 11 residues. CDR3 bases: TGTGCCTTGGGGGGGAACACTGAAGCTTTCTTT. It codes for CALGGNTEAFF.